This T cell receptor beta chain is drawn from a study of OX40 agonist ivuxolimab in advanced cancers. As for the study more broadly: The costimulatory receptor OX40 (CD134) was targeted by ivuxolimab, a fully human IgG2 agonistic monoclonal antibody. In the dose-escalation cohort, 82.7% of patients were male, and the mean age was approximately 60 years, with a range of roughly 23 to 85. The monotherapy dose-escalation portion (N ≈ 52 patients) of the phase I ivuxolimab trial is reported in the paper. The purpose of peripheral TCRbeta sequencing was to test whether ivuxolimab changed TCR sequence diversity and led to clonal T-cell expansion. Partial responses occurred in three dose-escalation patients, of whom one had hepatocellular carcinoma and two had cutaneous melanoma. Patients were allowed to have had prior anti-PD-1, anti-PD-L1 or anti-CTLA-4 therapy, and 30% to 40% of the dose-escalation patients had been treated with checkpoint inhibitors. Of the approximately 53 patients in dose escalation, around 19 had hepatocellular carcinoma, some 15 had melanoma, 9 had renal cell carcinoma and 9 had head and neck cancer. Intravenous ivuxolimab was administered to patients every 2 weeks at six dose levels: 0.01, 0.1, 0.3, 1.5, 3 and 10 mg/kg. Points the paper makes about the study in general: After ivuxolimab, CD8+ T cells had more expanded clones than CD4+ T cells on average. At doses from 0.1 to 3.0 mg/kg, clonal expansion was seen in both CD4+ and CD8+ blood T cells between baseline and week 6. The antigen specificity of the clonally expanded peripheral T cells was not determined. Low levels of normalized T-cell clonal expansion were also shown by some nonresponding patients. In partial responders in the 0.1-3.0 mg/kg groups, normalized peripheral clonal expansion was found to be among the lowest, especially among CD8+ T cells.

Remarks on this clone: Its cognate antigen has yet to be identified. One base away there is no much larger clone; base qualities are not given.

Genomic DNA was extracted from sorted cells for sequencing of the TCRbeta CDR3 region. The immunoSEQ Assay was used to sequence the TCRbeta CDR3 regions. In TCRdb, the immuneACCESS table is reduced to in-frame sequences with V and J assigned. These tables do not hold every clone; where another copy was compared, an unresolved V gene accounts for under half, and the others remain unexplained. The sample records more than 45,000 clones, 80% to 85% of which are singletons. Of the sample, around 4.3% falls within the top ten clones. The trial excluded patients who had a history of autoimmune disease or were on systemic immunosuppression. In every dose cohort, peripheral blood was drawn for TCR sequencing at baseline, cycle 4 day 1, and cycle 7 day 1. Samples came from an open-label, multicenter, first-in-human phase I dose-escalation trial of ivuxolimab. Adults with locally advanced or metastatic head and neck squamous cell, hepatocellular, melanoma or renal cell carcinoma were enrolled in the trial. CD4+ and CD8+ T cells were sorted separately from peripheral blood before TCR sequencing.

The germline ends are 3 bases apart after V is trimmed by 1 base and J by 5 bases. The germline V gene gives CDR1 as SGHTA and CDR2 as FQGNSA. The CDR3 measures 11 amino acids from cysteine to phenylalanine. Only the CDR3 DNA stays, 33 bases, in frame from base 1. This chain joins TRBV7-2 to TRBJ2-7; the D gene is not confidently resolved. The receptor was isolated from an adult with an advanced solid tumor such as melanoma, head and neck, liver or kidney cancer. The sample was CD4+ or CD8+ T cells sorted from blood, taken in a trial of the OX40 agonist ivuxolimab. The encoded CDR3 is CASSLVHEQYF. In nucleotides, the sequence is TGTGCCAGCAGCTTAGTCCACGAGCAGTACTTC.